Presented here are 27 T cell receptor beta chains from one specimen sequenced in a study of cytomegalovirus exposure and HLA in healthy donors. In the PCR, 60 Vbeta and 13 Jbeta primers were used. The table came from immunoSEQ multiplex PCR; TCRdb's copy has only in-frame clones and leaves some out. This sample has 150,000 to 200,000 clones, with around 81% found just once. Sequencing was performed on PBMCs. The source is a woman aged 25-40 years in good health and CMV-seronegative.

V and J are TRBV18 and TRBJ1-6; D uncertain. The CDR3 consists of 14 residues. Trimming removed 2 bases at V and 9 bases at J, with 11 bases between. The germline gives CDR1 KGHSH, CDR2 LQKENI. This CDR3 reads CASSPMMRGSPLHF. The DNA for the CDR3 is TGTGCCAGCTCACCAATGATGCGCGGTTCACCCCTCCACTTT.

CDR3 sequence (DNA): TGTGCCAGCAGTCTACTAGCGGGAGCAGACAATGAGCAGTTCTTC. Residues: CASSLLAGADNEQFF. The V call is TRBV6-1, the J call TRBJ2-1; 11 bases agree with TRBD2. V was pared by 5 bases and J by 5 bases, with 5 bases of the junction left unmatched. The CDR3 sequence is 15 residues long. CDR1 and CDR2 (germline): MNHNS, SASEGT.

This clone was counted once. The rearrangement links TRBV4-1 to TRBJ1-5; no clear D gene. V was cut by 2 bases and J by 1 base, with 15 bases left in between. Germline loops: CDR1 MGHRA, CDR2 YSYEKL. The CDR3 loop spans 17 amino acids. This CDR3 reads CASSQILRTRSNQPQHF. For the CDR3, the DNA is TGCGCCAGCAGCCAAATATTGAGGACTCGGAGCAATCAGCCCCAGCATTTT.

The rearrangement uses TRBV5-1 and TRBJ1-2, with no clear D. This CDR3 has 12 residues. Germline V gene lookup returns CDR1 SGHRS and CDR2 YFSETQ. V was trimmed by 0 bases and J by 6 bases, leaving 6 bases between them. CDR3 in DNA: TGCGCCAGCAGCTTGGCCCAGGATGGCTACACCTTC. Its protein is CASSLAQDGYTF. The variable domain in full, completed from reference TRBV5-1 and TRBJ1-2, reads KAGVTQTPRYLIKTRGQQVTLSCSPISGHRSVSWYQQTPGQGLQFLFEYFSETQRNKGNFPGRFSGRQFSNSRSEMNVSTLELGDSALYLCASSLAQDGYTFGSGTRLTVV.

The chain combines TRBV6-4 with TRBJ2-2; 7 nucleotides align to TRBD1. V shed 6 bases, J shed 3 bases, and the junction held 4 bases outside the gene matches. The CDR3 is 14 residues long. Germline V gene data show CDR1 as MRHNA and CDR2 as SNTAGT. The CDR3 region is CASSRDSYTGELFF. In DNA, the CDR3 is TGTGCCAGCAGCCGGGACAGTTACACCGGGGAGCTGTTTTTT.

The CDR3 loop is CASSSGGVAGQETQYF. Here the CDR3 DNA reads TGTGCCAGCAGTTCCGGGGGAGTAGCGGGCCAAGAGACCCAGTACTTC. The rearrangement joins TRBV28 to TRBJ2-5; 7 positions agree with TRBD2. The germline CDR1 and CDR2 sequences are MDHEN and SYDVKM. The CDR3 loop spans 16 amino acids. V lost 4 bases, J lost 1 base, and 9 bases stayed unmatched.

The chain has TRBV4-1 and TRBJ2-7; TRBD2 agrees at 11 bases. The CDR3 totals 17 residues. The germline CDR1 and CDR2 sequences are MGHRA and YSYEKL. The V gene end was trimmed by 1 base and the J gene end by 3 bases; junction bases not matched to a gene: 8. As DNA, the CDR3 is TGCGCCAGCAGCCAAGCAACTAGCGGGGGAACGTTCTACGAGCAGTACTTC. It specifies CASSQATSGGTFYEQYF.

As DNA, the CDR3 is TGTGCCAGCAGCCCGGGAACACGGTACGAGCAGTACTTC. It codes for CASSPGTRYEQYF. V gene TRBV5-6 combines with J gene TRBJ2-7, with D possibly matching TRBD2 (5 bases). CDR3 length equals 13 residues. Germline V gives CDR1 SGHDT, CDR2 YYEEEE. Trimming took off 4 bases at V and 4 bases at J, with 12 bases between the two ends.

The CDR3 DNA sequence: TGTGCCAGCTCATTGGCGGGACAGGGTTATAATTCACCCCTCCACTTT. Amino acid sequence: CASSLAGQGYNSPLHF. The chain uses TRBV18 and TRBJ1-6; 9 bases match TRBD1. The CDR3 has 16 amino acids. With V trimmed by 5 bases and J by 4 bases, 6 bases remained unmatched. The germline V gene encodes CDR1 KGHSH and CDR2 LQKENI.

CDR3 coding DNA: TGCAGCGTTCAGGGAGGGCAGAACTACGAGCAGTACTTC. It is translated as CSVQGGQNYEQYF. The J gene is TRBJ2-7, the V gene TRBV29-1; 7 bases match TRBD2. The CDR3 contains 13 residues. The J segment lost 3 bases and the V segment lost 5 bases, leaving 7 bases of the junction unmatched. Germline loops: CDR1 SQVTM, CDR2 ANQGSEA.

This clone appeared many times. The V call is TRBV7-2, the J call TRBJ2-7; 8 positions match TRBD1. The CDR3 consists of 14 residues. Losses at the gene ends were 7 bases for V and 4 bases for J; bases not matched to a gene: 9. The germline gives CDR1 SGHTA, CDR2 FQGNSA. CDR3 in DNA: TGTGCCAGCACCCGTCCGACAGGGGCTTACGAGCAGTACTTC. Its protein is CASTRPTGAYEQYF. Full variable domain (missing parts from reference TRBV7-2 and TRBJ2-7): GAGVSQSPSNKVTEKGKDVELRCDPISGHTALYWYRQSLGQGLEFLIYFQGNSAPDKSGLPSDRFSAERTGGSVSTLTIQRTQQEDSAVYLCASTRPTGAYEQYFGPGTRLTVT.

V usage is TRBV28 and J usage is TRBJ2-2; D uncertain. This CDR3 comprises 16 residues. The V end lost 3 bases, the J end lost 0 bases, and 11 bases lay between the germline ends. Germline CDR1 is MDHEN and CDR2 is SYDVKM. The CDR3 is CASSFNGQANTGELFF. Written as DNA, the CDR3 is TGTGCCAGCAGTTTTAATGGCCAGGCGAACACCGGGGAGCTGTTTTTT.

This clone was seen only a few times. The chain links TRBV27 to TRBJ2-1; D gene uncertain. Germline lookup yields CDR1 MNHEY and CDR2 SMNVEV (reference sequence). The CDR3 is 15 residues long. V dropped 0 bases and J dropped 2 bases, with 8 bases sitting between them. CDR3: CASSLSRSAYNEQFF. CDR3 DNA sequence: TGTGCCAGCAGTTTATCCCGGAGCGCCTACAATGAGCAGTTCTTC.

With regard to this clone: A junction end diverges from the germline sequence, so it may reflect a read error. The CDR3 here is CASSGTSGAYNGQFF. The CDR3 region has the DNA TGCGCCAGCAGCGGCACTAGCGGAGCTTACAATGGGCAGTTCTTC. The chain links TRBV5-1 to TRBJ2-1, with TRBD2 matching over 8 bases. This CDR3 region has 15 residues. Germline V gene lookup returns CDR1 SGHRS and CDR2 YFSETQ.

This clone was seen a single time. A junction end diverges from the germline sequence, so it may reflect a read error. V gene TRBV7-9 combines with J gene TRBJ2-5, with D uncertain. Looked up from germline, CDR1 is SEHNR and CDR2 is FQNEAQ (reference sequence). The CDR3 has 12 amino acids. DNA for the CDR3: TGTGCCAGCAGCCCCCTGAGAGAGTCCCAGTACTTC. It encodes CASSPLRESQYF.

The chain is built from TRBV7-9 and TRBJ2-6, with 12 positions matching TRBD2. V was clipped by 2 bases and J by 2 bases; unmatched bases: 1. CDR3 length: 17 amino acids. Germline V gene lookup returns CDR1 SEHNR and CDR2 FQNEAQ (reference sequence). In DNA form, the CDR3 reads TGTGCCAGCAGCTTAAGGACTAGCGGGACTGGGGCCAACGTCCTGACTTTC. Translation gives CASSLRTSGTGANVLTF.

This chain connects TRBV28 to TRBJ2-1, with 11 bases aligning to TRBD2. Trimming cost V 5 bases and J 2 bases; bases outside gene matches: 2. The germline V gene has CDR1 MDHEN and CDR2 SYDVKM. CDR3 length: 15 amino acids. The CDR3 loop is CASSVGLAAYNEQFF. CDR3 nucleotides: TGTGCCAGCAGTGTGGGACTAGCGGCCTACAATGAGCAGTTCTTC.

V is TRBV19 and J is TRBJ2-1; D might be TRBD2 (6 bases). CDR3 length equals 12 residues. Germline CDR1 and CDR2: LNHDA and SQIVND (reference sequence). Trimming cost V 6 bases and J 6 bases, with 9 bases left between them. CDR3 DNA: TGTGCCAGTAGCGGGAGAGGCAATGAGCAGTTCTTC. Amino acids: CASSGRGNEQFF.

This chain links TRBV7-2 with TRBJ2-3; TRBD1 matches 7 bases. This CDR3 is built from 17 residues. The J segment lost 0 bases and the V segment lost 6 bases, leaving 12 bases of the junction unmatched. Germline assignment: CDR1 SGHTA and CDR2 FQGNSA. CDR3: CASSLYLPGQSTDTQYF. DNA for the CDR3: TGTGCCAGCAGTTTATATCTTCCGGGACAGAGCACAGATACGCAGTATTTT. Combining the CDR3 with reference TRBV7-2 and TRBJ2-3 gives the whole variable domain GAGVSQSPSNKVTEKGKDVELRCDPISGHTALYWYRQSLGQGLEFLIYFQGNSAPDKSGLPSDRFSAERTGGSVSTLTIQRTQQEDSAVYLCASSLYLPGQSTDTQYFGPGTRLTVL.

CDR3 protein: CASSYTAYEAFF. Written as DNA, the CDR3 is TGTGCCAGCAGCTATACAGCATACGAAGCTTTCTTT. The chain employs TRBV7-2 and TRBJ1-1; D is unresolved. The germline CDR1 and CDR2 sequences are SGHTA and FQGNSA. The germline V and J ends were trimmed by 4 bases and 8 bases, with 11 bases remaining between them. There are 12 residues in the CDR3. Complete variable domain (other parts from reference TRBV7-2 and TRBJ1-1): GAGVSQSPSNKVTEKGKDVELRCDPISGHTALYWYRQSLGQGLEFLIYFQGNSAPDKSGLPSDRFSAERTGGSVSTLTIQRTQQEDSAVYLCASSYTAYEAFFGQGTRLTVV.

This chain uses TRBV7-2 with TRBJ2-7; 10 bases align to TRBD2. V shed 3 bases, J shed 6 bases, and the junction held 11 bases outside the gene matches. The germline gives CDR1 SGHTA, CDR2 FQGNSA. This CDR3 region has 16 residues. The CDR3 bases are TGTGCCAGCAGCTTGGGAGCGGGAGGGTCGGTCCTCGAGCAGTACTTC. Amino acid sequence: CASSLGAGGSVLEQYF.

In this sample, this clone turned up a few times. The V call is TRBV28, the J call TRBJ2-7; 10 bases fit TRBD2. After removal of 4 bases from V and 2 bases from J, the junction contained 8 bases not matched to a gene. Germline V gene lookup returns CDR1 MDHEN and CDR2 SYDVKM. The CDR3 totals 16 residues. The CDR3 is CASSSPTSGLTYEQYF. As DNA, the CDR3 is TGTGCCAGCAGTTCCCCGACTAGCGGGTTGACCTACGAGCAGTACTTC.

This clone has more than one count but fewer than ten. The V call is TRBV7-2, the J call TRBJ1-1, with D uncertain. Looked up from germline, CDR1 is SGHTA and CDR2 is FQGNSA. Trimming pared 8 bases from V and 8 bases from J, leaving 15 bases between. The CDR3 is 12 amino acids. CDR3 region: CASGFTRHEAFF. The CDR3 region has the DNA TGTGCCAGCGGATTCACGAGGCACGAAGCTTTCTTT.

The chain carries TRBV25-1 and TRBJ2-5; TRBD2 aligns across 8 bases. This CDR3 has 15 amino acids. V lost 0 bases and J lost 3; bases outside the gene matches: 3. From germline, CDR1 is MGHDK and CDR2 SYGVNS. The DNA of the CDR3 is TGTGCCAGCAGTGAATACGGTAGCGGGAAAGAGACCCAGTACTTC. Encoded protein: CASSEYGSGKETQYF.

The rearrangement links TRBV7-2 to TRBJ1-1, with 7 bases matching TRBD1. Germline V gene sequence: CDR1 SGHTA, CDR2 FQGNSA. V shed 5 bases, J shed 0 bases, and the junction held 3 bases outside the gene matches. The CDR3 has 14 residues. This CDR3 is CASSRGGVNTEAFF. The CDR3 DNA reads TGTGCCAGCAGCCGAGGGGGCGTGAACACTGAAGCTTTCTTT.

With respect to this clone: An end of the junction does not agree with germline; a read error may underlie this. The chain joins TRBV7-9 to TRBJ1-4, with 7 bases aligning to TRBD1. Germline V gives CDR1 SEHNR, CDR2 FQNEAQ (reference sequence). This CDR3 contains 16 residues. For the CDR3, the DNA is TGTTCCAGCAGCCCCATAACCGGGACAGATAATGAAAAACTGTTTTTT. This gives the protein CSSSPITGTDNEKLFF. The whole variable domain, remainder taken from reference TRBV7-9 and TRBJ1-4, is DTGVSQNPRHKITKRGQNVTFRCDPISEHNRLYWYRQTLGQGPEFLTYFQNEAQLEKSRLLSDRFSAERPKGSFSTLEIQRTEQGDSAMYLCSSSPITGTDNEKLFFGSGTQLSVL.

A single count supports this clone. The rearrangement joins TRBV23-1 to TRBJ2-7; 7 bases line up with TRBD1. TRBV23-1 is an open reading frame, and its role is uncertain. With 0 bases clipped from V and 0 bases from J, the junction kept 14 bases outside the gene matches. The CDR3 loop spans 19 amino acids. CDR3 residues: CASSQSTLDRVSVSYEQYF. CDR3 sequence (DNA): TGCGCCAGCAGTCAATCGACACTTGACAGGGTTTCGGTCTCCTACGAGCAGTACTTC.